A single T cell receptor beta chain is shown here with its context. Original processing methods: Amplified reference gene primers provided the basis for estimating nucleated cell counts. Sequencing used immunoSEQ multiplex PCR; TCRdb keeps in-frame clones, though not all of them. V, J and clone size are taken as reported in that table, and D and trimming were inferred from the DNA itself. The sample lists roughly 200,000 clones, roughly nine tenths occurring once. CDR1 LGHNA and CDR2 YSLEER come from the germline V gene. This CDR3 spans 17 amino acids. V lost 1 base, J lost 1 base, and 7 bases stayed unmatched. Cohort 3 recovered donors had two negative PCRs, clearance, or symptom resolution. The data stem from a study of blood T cell repertoires in COVID-19. Looking at the study overall: From the United States, Italy and Spain came samples of acute and convalescent COVID-19.

Input material: PBMCs or T cells enriched from blood (not recorded which). This clonotype was obtained from a young woman who had recovered from COVID-19. The V and J genes are TRBV4-3 and TRBJ1-3; 7 nucleotides match TRBD1. The CDR3 DNA reads as TGCGCCAGCAGCCAAGTAACAGGGGACAGTTCTGGAAACACCATATATTTT. It yields the protein CASSQVTGDSSGNTIYF.